The rows below give T cell receptor beta chains drawn from one sample of a study of blood T cells in healthy people across ages. Via MiXCR, TCRdb re-called the 5' RACE reads, giving one row per CDR3 protein. The sample shows approximately 800,000 distinct CDR3 sequences, roughly 25% of them seen only once. The sample was also reused in another study, on T cells of mothers and their children.

The sample comprised blood. All receptors come from a boy aged 10-17 years in good health. CDR3s include the opening cysteine and the closing phenylalanine or tryptophan. A D gene is named only where the DNA matches it firmly. Some rows have no size entry. The others give once, few or many, or a class for an expanded clone.

cdr3_nt | cdr3_aa | d_call | v_call | clone_size | j_call
TGTGCCAGCAGACCAAATTGGGTTGAGACCCAGTACTTC | CASRPNWVETQYF | . | TRBV6-5 | . | TRBJ2-5
TGTGCCATCAGTGAGCAAAACTATGGCTACACCTTC | CAISEQNYGYTF | . | TRBV10-3 | few | TRBJ1-2
TGTGCCAGCAGCCGCACACCCGGAGCCGGCTACACCTTC | CASSRTPGAGYTF | . | TRBV6-5 | . | TRBJ1-2
TGTGCCAGCAGACCTGGATGGGAAGGGGAAAAACTGTTTTTT | CASRPGWEGEKLFF | . | TRBV11-2 | . | TRBJ1-4
TGTGCCAGCAGTGTGAACAGGGACAGAAATAATGAAAAACTGTTTTTT | CASSVNRDRNNEKLFF | TRBD1 | TRBV28 | few | TRBJ1-4
TGCGCCAGCAGTGAGCCCGGGACAGCAAAAGTTTACGAGCAGTACTTC | CASSEPGTAKVYEQYF | TRBD1 | TRBV10-2 | . | TRBJ2-7
TGTGCCCTCTTGGGTGGAAATAGCTCCTACGAGCAGTACTTC | CALLGGNSSYEQYF | . | TRBV10-3 | . | TRBJ2-7
TGTGCCAGCAGCCCGTTGCGGACAAAGCATACATCCTACGAGCAGTACTTC | CASSPLRTKHTSYEQYF | . | TRBV7-9 | . | TRBJ2-7
TGCAGCGTTGAATCCGGACTAAACACCGGGGAGCTGTTTTTT | CSVESGLNTGELFF | . | TRBV29-1 | . | TRBJ2-2
TGTGCCAGCAGAGATTCAGGGGGCAGCGAGCAGTTCTTC | CASRDSGGSEQFF | TRBD1 | TRBV6-1 | few | TRBJ2-1
TGTGCCATCAGCCGAGGACAGGGGCGGGACACTGAAGCTTTCTTT | CAISRGQGRDTEAFF | TRBD1 | TRBV10-3 | few | TRBJ1-1
TGCGCCAGCAGCCAAGAAGGATGGAACACTGAAGCTTTCTTT | CASSQEGWNTEAFF | . | TRBV4-1 | few | TRBJ1-1
TGCGCCAGCAGATTCTCTCCCGGGCCCGTAAGAGAGACCCAGTACTTC | CASRFSPGPVRETQYF | . | TRBV5-1 | few | TRBJ2-5
TGCAGTGCGCCGGGGGTACAGGGCTACACCTTC | CSAPGVQGYTF | . | TRBV20-1 | . | TRBJ1-2
TGTGCCAGCAGCCCGGGACAGAGCTATGGCTACACCTTC | CASSPGQSYGYTF | TRBD1 | TRBV3-1 | many | TRBJ1-2
TGTGCCAGCACCTTAGGGGGATTTAGCTCCTACAATGAGCAGTTCTTC | CASTLGGFSSYNEQFF | . | TRBV27 | few | TRBJ2-1
TGTGCCAGCAGCCAACCCTCTAGCGGGGGTCGGGAGACCCAGTACTTC | CASSQPSSGGRETQYF | TRBD2 | TRBV4-2 | few | TRBJ2-5
TGTGCCAGCAGTTACTCGGGGGCGGGGGTATCCTACGAGCAGTACTTC | CASSYSGAGVSYEQYF | . | TRBV6-5 | . | TRBJ2-7
TGTGCCAGTGAATATAGTGGGGACTCCTACAATGAGCAGTTCTTC | CASEYSGDSYNEQFF | . | TRBV9 | . | TRBJ2-1
TGTGCCAGCAGTGAAACGCCATACGAGCAGTACTTC | CASSETPYEQYF | . | TRBV6-1 | . | TRBJ2-7